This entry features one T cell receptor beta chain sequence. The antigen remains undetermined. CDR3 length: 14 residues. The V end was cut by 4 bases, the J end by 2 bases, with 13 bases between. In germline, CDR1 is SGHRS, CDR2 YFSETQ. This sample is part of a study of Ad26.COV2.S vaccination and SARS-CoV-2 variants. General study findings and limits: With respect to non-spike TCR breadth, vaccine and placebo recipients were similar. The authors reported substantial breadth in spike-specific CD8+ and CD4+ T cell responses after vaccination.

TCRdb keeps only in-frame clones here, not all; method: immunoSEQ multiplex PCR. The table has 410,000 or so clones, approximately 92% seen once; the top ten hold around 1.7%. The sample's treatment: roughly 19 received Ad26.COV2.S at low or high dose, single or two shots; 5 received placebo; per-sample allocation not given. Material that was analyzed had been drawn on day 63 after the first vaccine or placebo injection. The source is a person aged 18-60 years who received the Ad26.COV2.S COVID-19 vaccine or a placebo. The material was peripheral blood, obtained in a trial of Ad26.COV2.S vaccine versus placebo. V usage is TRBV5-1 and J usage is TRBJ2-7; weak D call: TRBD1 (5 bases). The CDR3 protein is CASSPQVTTYEQYF. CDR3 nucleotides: TGCGCCAGCAGCCCACAGGTTACTACCTACGAGCAGTACTTC.